The subject of this entry is one TCR beta chain. These data originate in a study of blood T cell repertoires in COVID-19. Looking at the study overall: Sample material is recorded as cDNA or gDNA derived from T cells, B-cell-depleted T cells, or PBMCs.

TCRdb's copy holds only in-frame clones and misses some; the assay was immunoSEQ multiplex PCR. This repertoire shows about 350,000 clones, about 90% found once; its top ten account for 2.5% to 3%. Adults between roughly 18 and 95 years of age took part from approximately 24 US areas. This receptor was obtained from a woman aged 25 to 39 who had recovered from COVID-19. The sequencing input was PBMCs or T cells enriched from blood (not recorded which).

The CDR3, as DNA: TGTGCCAGCAGCTCCCGGGAGATTAATTCACCCCTCCACTTT. This sequence encodes CASSSREINSPLHF. V is TRBV5-6 and J is TRBJ1-6; D gene unclear. With 3 bases removed from V and 6 bases from J, the gap between germline ends came to 10 bases. In germline, CDR1 is SGHDT, CDR2 YYEEEE. CDR3 length equals 14 residues. Filled out from reference TRBV5-6 and TRBJ1-6, the complete variable domain reads DAGVTQSPTHLIKTRGQQVTLRCSPKSGHDTVSWYQQALGQGPQFIFQYYEEEERQRGNFPDRFSGHQFPNYSSELNVNALLLGDSALYLCASSSREINSPLHFGNGTRLTVT.